A selection of T cell receptor beta chains follows, all from one sample in a study of siplizumab effects on memory and regulatory T cells. Clones were sequenced by immunoSEQ multiplex PCR, and TCRdb holds only the in-frame ones, with some missing. The data show 80,000 to 130,000 clones, roughly 94% seen once. Sequencing was performed on Tregs sorted from blood. The receptor source for this set is a human donor in good health. Each CDR3 is given with its conserved first and last residue. D genes are given only for firm matches. Some rows mark clone size as missing; the rest say once, few, many or name a class of expanded clone.

d_call,clone_size,j_call,v_call,cdr3_nt,cdr3_aa
TRBD2,NA,TRBJ2-1,TRBV30,TGTGCCTGGAGGCTACGCGGGACTAGCGTCAATGAGCAGTTCTTC,CAWRLRGTSVNEQFF
TRBD1,NA,TRBJ1-6,TRBV6-5,TGTGCCAGCGTGGGCCGACAGGGCAGAAATTCACCCCTCCACTTT,CASVGRQGRNSPLHF
NA,NA,TRBJ1-5,TRBV2,TGTGCCAGCAGCAGTGGGGGTTGGGGCAATCAGCCCCAGCATTTT,CASSSGGWGNQPQHF
NA,NA,TRBJ2-7,TRBV7-9,TGTGCCAGCACCACAGGAGGGAACGAGCAGTACTTC,CASTTGGNEQYF
NA,once,TRBJ1-1,TRBV28,TGTGCCAGCAGTTTGGCATTGGAGAACACTGAAGCTTTCTTT,CASSLALENTEAFF
TRBD1,few,TRBJ2-1,TRBV28,TGTGCCAGCAGTTCAAACCGGGACAGGGGGCTCCTAGGGCAGTTCTTC,CASSSNRDRGLLGQFF
NA,NA,TRBJ1-4,TRBV7-9,TGTGCCAGCAGTTCGGGGTGGACCATGAATGAAAAACTGTTTTTT,CASSSGWTMNEKLFF
TRBD2,NA,TRBJ2-3,TRBV4-2,TGTGCCAGCAGCCAAGAGGAGGTAACTAGCGGCACAGATACGCAGTATTTT,CASSQEEVTSGTDTQYF
NA,NA,TRBJ2-5,TRBV9,TGTGCCAGCAGCGCCGTAGAAGGGAAGACCCAGTACTTC,CASSAVEGKTQYF
NA,NA,TRBJ2-1,TRBV30,TGTGCCTGGAGTAAGTACAATGAGCAGTTCTTC,CAWSKYNEQFF